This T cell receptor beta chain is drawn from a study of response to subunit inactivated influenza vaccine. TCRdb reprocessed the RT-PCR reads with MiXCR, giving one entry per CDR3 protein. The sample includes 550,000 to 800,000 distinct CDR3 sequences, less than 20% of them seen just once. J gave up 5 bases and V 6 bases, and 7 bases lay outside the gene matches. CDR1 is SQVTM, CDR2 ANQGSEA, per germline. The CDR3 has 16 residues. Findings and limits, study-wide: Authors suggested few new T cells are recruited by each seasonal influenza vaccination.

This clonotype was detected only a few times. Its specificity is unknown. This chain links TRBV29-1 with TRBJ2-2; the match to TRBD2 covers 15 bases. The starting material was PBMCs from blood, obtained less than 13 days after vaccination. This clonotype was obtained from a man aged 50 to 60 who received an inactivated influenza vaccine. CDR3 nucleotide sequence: TGCAGCGTGCGGACTAGCGGGGGGGCCACGACCGGGGAGCTGTTTTTT. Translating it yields CSVRTSGGATTGELFF.